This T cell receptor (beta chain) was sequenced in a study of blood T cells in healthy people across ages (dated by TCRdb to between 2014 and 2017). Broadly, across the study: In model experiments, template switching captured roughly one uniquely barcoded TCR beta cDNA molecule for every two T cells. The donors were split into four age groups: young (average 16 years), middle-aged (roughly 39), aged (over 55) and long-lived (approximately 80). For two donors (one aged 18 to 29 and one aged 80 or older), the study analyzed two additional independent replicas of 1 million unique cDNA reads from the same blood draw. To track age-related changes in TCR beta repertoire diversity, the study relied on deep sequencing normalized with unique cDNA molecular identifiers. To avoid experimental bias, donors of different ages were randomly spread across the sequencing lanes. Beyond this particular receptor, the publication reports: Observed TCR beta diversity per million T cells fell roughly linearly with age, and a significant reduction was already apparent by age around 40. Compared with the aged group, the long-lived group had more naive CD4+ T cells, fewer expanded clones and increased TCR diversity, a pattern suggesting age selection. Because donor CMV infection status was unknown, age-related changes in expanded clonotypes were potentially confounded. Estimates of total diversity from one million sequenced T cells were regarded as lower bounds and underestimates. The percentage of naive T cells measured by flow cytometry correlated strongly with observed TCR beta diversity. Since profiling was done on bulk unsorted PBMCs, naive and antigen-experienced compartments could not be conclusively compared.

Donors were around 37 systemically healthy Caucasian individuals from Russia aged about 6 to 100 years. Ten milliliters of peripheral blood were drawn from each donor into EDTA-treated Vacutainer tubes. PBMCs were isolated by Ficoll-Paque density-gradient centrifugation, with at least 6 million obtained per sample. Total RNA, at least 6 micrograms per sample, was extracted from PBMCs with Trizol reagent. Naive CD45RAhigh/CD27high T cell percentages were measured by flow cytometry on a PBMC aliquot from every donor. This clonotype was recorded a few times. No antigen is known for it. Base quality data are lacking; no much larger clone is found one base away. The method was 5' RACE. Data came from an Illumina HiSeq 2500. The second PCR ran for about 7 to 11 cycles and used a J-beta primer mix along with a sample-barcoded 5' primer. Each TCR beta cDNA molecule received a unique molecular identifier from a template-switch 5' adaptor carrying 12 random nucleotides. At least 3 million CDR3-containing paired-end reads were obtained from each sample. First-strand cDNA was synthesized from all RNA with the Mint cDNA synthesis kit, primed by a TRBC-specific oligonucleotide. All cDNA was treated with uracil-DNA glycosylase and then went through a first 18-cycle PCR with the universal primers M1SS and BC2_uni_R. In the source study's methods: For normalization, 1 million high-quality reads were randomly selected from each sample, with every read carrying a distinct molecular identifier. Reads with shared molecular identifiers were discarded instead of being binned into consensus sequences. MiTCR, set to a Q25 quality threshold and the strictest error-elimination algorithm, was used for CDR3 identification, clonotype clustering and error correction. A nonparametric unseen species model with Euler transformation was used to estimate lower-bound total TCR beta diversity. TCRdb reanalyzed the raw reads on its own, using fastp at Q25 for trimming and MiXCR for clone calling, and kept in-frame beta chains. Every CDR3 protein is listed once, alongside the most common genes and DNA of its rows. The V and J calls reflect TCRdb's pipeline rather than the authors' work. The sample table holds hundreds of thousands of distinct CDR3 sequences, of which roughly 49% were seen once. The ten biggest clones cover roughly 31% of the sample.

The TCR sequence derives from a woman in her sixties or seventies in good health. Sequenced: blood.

The CDR3 in this case is CASSDGQSRAEKLFF. The bases read TGTGCCAGCAGTGACGGACAATCTAGGGCCGAAAAACTGTTTTTT. Here the chain combines TRBV6-1 and TRBJ1-4; a tentative D match to TRBD1 spans 5 bases. Based on the germline V gene, the CDR1 and CDR2 sequences are MNHNS and SASEGT. V is shortened by 3 bases, J by 8 bases, and the region joining them spans 16 bases. There are 15 amino acids in the CDR3, from cysteine to phenylalanine inclusive. The sequence is cut down to CDR3 DNA, 45 bases in frame from base 1.